This entry features one T cell receptor beta chain sequence. What it recognizes is unknown. The treatment: oral pan-JAK inhibitor, 5-10 mg twice daily. The record originates from a study of CD8+ T cells in alopecia areata. Study in general: The SALT score measured affected scalp surface percentage in treated patients.

Study-level results: Whether baseline CD8+ expansion is linked to response remains uncertain, given a single nonresponder. Lesional scalp, notably in alopecia totalis/universalis, had clonality above that of normal scalp.

In each case, RNA was isolated and then reverse transcribed into cDNA as the sequencing template. Using immunoSEQ multiplex PCR, the repertoire was profiled, and TCRdb retains in-frame clones only, with some absent. The sample has 180,000 or so clones, approximately 51% seen once. V lost 0 bases and J lost 5; bases outside the gene matches: 12. In germline, CDR1 is GTSNPN, CDR2 SVGIG (reference sequence). The CDR3 has 16 residues. This specimen consisted of CD8+ T cells sorted from blood, obtained around week 53, from a patient treated with tofacitinib. V usage is TRBV30 and J usage is TRBJ2-5; 7 positions agree with TRBD2. The sequence came from a human donor with alopecia areata. The CDR3 coding sequence is TGTGCCTGGAGTGTACTCCCGGGGTGGCGGGGGGAGACCCAGTACTTC. Protein: CAWSVLPGWRGETQYF.